What follows are 31 T cell receptor beta chains derived from one specimen sequenced in a study of T cell changes during pregnancy in multiple sclerosis. TCRdb keeps only in-frame clones here, not all; method: immunoSEQ multiplex PCR. This sample has about 36,000 clones, with approximately 92% found just once. Material for sequencing was PBMCs (not recorded whether the cells were cultured). Receptors originate from a female donor with multiple sclerosis, enrolled in a pregnancy study.

The rearrangement uses TRBV29-1 and TRBJ1-1; D might be TRBD1 (5 bases). Germline V gene sequence: CDR1 SQVTM, CDR2 ANQGSEA. V gave up 3 bases and J gave up 1 base, with 9 bases separating them. The CDR3 loop spans 13 amino acids. The CDR3 protein is CSVEYGGNTEAFF. In nucleotides, the CDR3 is TGCAGCGTTGAGTACGGGGGGAACACTGAAGCTTTCTTT.

The chain uses TRBV10-2 and TRBJ1-4, with unresolved D. This CDR3 spans 16 amino acids. Deletions cut 4 bases from V and 5 bases from J, with 17 bases between. Germline CDR1 WSHSY, CDR2 SAAADI. The CDR3 region is CASSAGRSPSNEKLFF. As DNA, the CDR3 is TGCGCCAGCAGTGCTGGGAGGTCCCCGTCGAATGAAAAACTGTTTTTT.

CDR3 in amino acids: CASSSEVREATRTDTQYF. The CDR3 DNA sequence: TGTGCCAGCAGCTCAGAGGTCCGGGAGGCAACTCGCACAGATACGCAGTATTTT. V and J are TRBV13 and TRBJ2-3; 7 bases align to TRBD2. In germline, CDR1 is PRHDT, CDR2 FYEKMQ (reference sequence). The CDR3 has 18 residues. V dropped 4 bases and J dropped 1; count of bases not matched to a gene: 14.

The chain has TRBV5-6 and TRBJ2-7; TRBD2 aligns across 7 bases. The CDR3 spans 15 residues. V dropped 4 bases and J dropped 1; count of bases not matched to a gene: 8. CDR1 and CDR2 from the germline V gene are SGHDT and YYEEEE. The CDR3 protein is CASSLPGLGSYEQYF. CDR3 coding DNA: TGTGCCAGCAGCCTTCCAGGACTAGGGTCCTACGAGCAGTACTTC.

The V gene is TRBV5-1, the J gene TRBJ2-2, with TRBD2 matching over 11 bases. CDR1 is SGHRS and CDR2 is YFSETQ in the germline V gene. The CDR3 runs 16 residues. The junction had 5 bases not matched to a gene; V was cut back by 2 bases and J by 5 bases. The CDR3 region has the DNA TGCGCCAGCAGCTTAACTAGCGGGAGTCTTACCGGGGAGCTGTTTTTT. Translated: CASSLTSGSLTGELFF. Drawing the rest from reference TRBV5-1 and TRBJ2-2, the complete variable domain is KAGVTQTPRYLIKTRGQQVTLSCSPISGHRSVSWYQQTPGQGLQFLFEYFSETQRNKGNFPGRFSGRQFSNSRSEMNVSTLELGDSALYLCASSLTSGSLTGELFFGEGSRLTVL.

The J gene is TRBJ2-7, the V gene TRBV9; D uncertain. The germline V gene has CDR1 SGDLS and CDR2 YYNGEE. With 2 bases removed from V and 4 bases from J, the gap between germline ends came to 7 bases. The CDR3 contains 12 residues. The CDR3 bases are TGTGCCAGCAGCGTCCCACTTTACGAGCAGTACTTC. This encodes CASSVPLYEQYF.

The V gene is TRBV6-1, the J gene TRBJ2-7; D might be TRBD1 (6 bases). Trimming took off 2 bases at V and 4 bases at J, with 12 bases between the two ends. Germline CDR1 reads MNHNS; CDR2 reads SASEGT. The CDR3 loop spans 14 amino acids. CDR3 bases: TGTGCCAGCAGTGAATTGGACAGACCTTACGAGCAGTACTTC. This codes for CASSELDRPYEQYF.

CDR3 residues: CASSLVQSYEQYF. CDR3 nucleotide sequence: TGCGCCAGCAGCTTAGTACAGTCCTACGAGCAGTACTTC. The chain carries TRBV5-1 and TRBJ2-7; unclear D gene. The CDR3 loop spans 13 amino acids. Germline V gene data show CDR1 as SGHRS and CDR2 as YFSETQ. Trimming took off 2 bases at V and 1 base at J, with 7 bases between the two ends.

V usage is TRBV14 and J usage is TRBJ2-7, with a weak D call TRBD2 (6 bases). Germline V gene sequence: CDR1 SGHDN, CDR2 FVKESK. Trimming took off 1 base at V and 8 bases at J, with 9 bases between the two ends. This CDR3 comprises 12 residues. CDR3 amino acids: CASSQVLAQQYF. CDR3 bases: TGTGCCAGCAGCCAAGTCCTAGCGCAGCAGTACTTC.

The gene calls are TRBV4-2 and TRBJ2-1; D possibly matches TRBD1 or TRBD2 (5 bases each). This CDR3 has 16 residues. CDR1 and CDR2 from the germline V gene are LGHNA and YNFKEQ. The germline V and J ends were trimmed by 2 bases and 3 bases, with 14 bases remaining between them. CDR3 protein: CASSQISGLDYNEQFF. The CDR3 nucleotides are TGTGCCAGCAGCCAAATTTCGGGGCTCGACTACAATGAGCAGTTCTTC.

The table lists this clone with a count of one. V usage is TRBV5-1 and J usage is TRBJ1-2, with 7 positions matching TRBD1. Trimming cost V 4 bases and J 4 bases; bases outside gene matches: 7. CDR3 length: 14 amino acids. Germline V gene data show CDR1 as SGHRS and CDR2 as YFSETQ. CDR3 DNA: TGCGCCAGCAGCGGGGGACAGAAATTCTATGGCTACACCTTC. As protein: CASSGGQKFYGYTF.

The rearrangement joins TRBV5-6 to TRBJ2-5, with 8 nucleotides matching TRBD2. Looked up from germline, CDR1 is SGHDT and CDR2 is YYEEEE. The CDR3 is made up of 14 amino acids. Losses at the gene ends were 6 bases for V and 5 bases for J; bases not matched to a gene: 9. CDR3: CASIPRGGGETQYF. The CDR3 nucleotides are TGTGCCAGCATCCCTCGGGGGGGCGGTGAGACCCAGTACTTC.

The rearrangement uses TRBV27 and TRBJ2-2; the D gene is possibly TRBD1 (6 bases). Germline V gives CDR1 MNHEY, CDR2 SMNVEV (reference sequence). The CDR3 spans 15 residues. V was trimmed by 1 base and J by 0 bases, leaving 6 bases between them. CDR3 nucleotide sequence: TGTGCCAGCAGTTTATACAGGGCGAACACCGGGGAGCTGTTTTTT. This encodes CASSLYRANTGELFF.

The genes are TRBV9 and TRBJ2-7; D possibly corresponds to TRBD2 (6 bases). The germline gives CDR1 SGDLS, CDR2 YYNGEE. V was cut by 0 bases and J by 7 bases, with 14 bases left in between. There are 14 residues in the CDR3. CDR3 nucleotide sequence: TGTGCCAGCAGCGTAGAAGGTGTGGGGGGTGAGCAGTACTTC. Its protein product is CASSVEGVGGEQYF. Full variable domain (remainder filled in from reference TRBV9 and TRBJ2-7): DSGVTQTPKHLITATGQRVTLRCSPRSGDLSVYWYQQSLDQGLQFLIQYYNGEERAKGNILERFSAQQFPDLHSELNLSSLELGDSALYFCASSVEGVGGEQYFGPGTRLTVT.

The chain carries TRBV7-6 and TRBJ2-2; the D is unclear. CDR3 size: 13 residues. Deletions cut 6 bases from V and 5 bases from J, with 10 bases between. Germline values: CDR1 SGHVS, CDR2 FNYEAQ. This CDR3 reads CASSSTITGELFF. In nucleotides, the CDR3 is TGTGCCAGCAGTTCCACTATAACCGGGGAGCTGTTTTTT.

This clone was observed once. The CDR3 here is CASSLGQGAGELFF. The DNA for the CDR3 is TGTGCCAGCAGCCTAGGACAGGGGGCCGGGGAGCTGTTTTTT. This rearrangement joins TRBV11-3 to TRBJ2-2; 10 nucleotides match TRBD1. J lost 6 bases, V lost 5 bases, and 3 bases had no gene match. From germline, CDR1 is SGHNT and CDR2 YENEEA. CDR3 length: 14 residues.

The V call is TRBV2, the J call TRBJ2-7; TRBD1 might be the D (6 bases). Trimming took off 5 bases at V and 0 bases at J, with 11 bases between the two ends. The CDR3 is 14 residues long. Germline loops: CDR1 SNHLY, CDR2 FYNNEI. The CDR3 loop reads CASSSTGSSYEQYF. In DNA form, the CDR3 reads TGTGCCAGCAGTTCGACAGGAAGCTCCTACGAGCAGTACTTC. The full variable domain, with the rest looked up from reference TRBV2 and TRBJ2-7, is EPEVTQTPSHQVTQMGQEVILRCVPISNHLYFYWYRQILGQKVEFLVSFYNNEISEKSEIFDDQFSVERPDGSNFTLKIRSTKLEDSAMYFCASSSTGSSYEQYFGPGTRLTVT.

The chain carries TRBV28 and TRBJ1-2; TRBD1 is a possible D gene (6 bases). The length of the CDR3 is 15 residues. Germline values: CDR1 MDHEN, CDR2 SYDVKM. Trimming cost V 7 bases and J 2 bases, with 17 bases left between them. CDR3 residues: CASINPQGFNYGYTF. Here the CDR3 DNA reads TGTGCCAGCATAAATCCCCAGGGGTTCAACTATGGCTACACCTTC.

The chain is built from TRBV19 and TRBJ1-1; TRBD1 might be the D (6 bases). There are 14 residues in the CDR3. Germline-derived CDR1 and CDR2 are LNHDA and SQIVND (reference sequence). V was trimmed by 3 bases and J by 5 bases, leaving 13 bases between them. The CDR3, as DNA: TGTGCCAGTAGTATCCCAGGACAGCCAACTGAAGCTTTCTTT. It is translated as CASSIPGQPTEAFF.

The gene calls are TRBV9 and TRBJ2-3; possible D gene TRBD2, 6 bases. The CDR3 sequence is 15 residues long. CDR1 and CDR2 (germline): SGDLS, YYNGEE. Trimming left V 3 bases short and J 0 bases short, with 11 bases between. This chain's CDR3 is CASSERTTSTDTQYF. In DNA, the CDR3 is TGTGCCAGCAGCGAGAGGACTACTAGCACAGATACGCAGTATTTT.

The chain recombines TRBV5-1 with TRBJ2-5, with no clear D. The CDR3 totals 14 residues. Between the trimmed V and J ends, which lost 4 bases and 5 bases, there was a span of 15 bases. Looked up from germline, CDR1 is SGHRS and CDR2 is YFSETQ. The CDR3 DNA is TGCGCCAGCAGCCCCCAAACCGGTAGGGAGACCCAGTACTTC. Its translation: CASSPQTGRETQYF.

The CDR3 loop is CASSFSTGHTTYEQYF. The CDR3 DNA reads as TGTGCCAGCAGTTTCTCCACAGGACATACGACCTACGAGCAGTACTTC. V is TRBV27 and J is TRBJ2-7, with a tentative D call TRBD1 (5 bases). The V end was cut by 3 bases, the J end by 2 bases, with 17 bases between. There are 16 residues in the CDR3. The germline CDR1 and CDR2 sequences are MNHEY and SMNVEV (reference sequence).

This chain uses TRBV19 with TRBJ2-7; D uncertain. Germline CDR1 LNHDA, CDR2 SQIVND (reference sequence). Trimming took off 7 bases at V and 0 bases at J, with 13 bases between the two ends. CDR3 length: 14 amino acids. Here the CDR3 reads CASNPASSSYEQYF. CDR3 bases: TGTGCCAGTAATCCCGCCTCCAGCTCCTACGAGCAGTACTTC.

V and J are TRBV27 and TRBJ2-5; 7 nucleotides align to TRBD2. Germline lookup yields CDR1 MNHEY and CDR2 SMNVEV (reference sequence). The CDR3 contains 15 residues. Unmatched junction bases numbered 6, after V lost 0 bases and J lost 5 bases. In DNA form, the CDR3 reads TGTGCCAGCAGTTTATCGGGAGGGTTCTGGGAGACCCAGTACTTC. The encoded protein is CASSLSGGFWETQYF.

The chain employs TRBV7-6 and TRBJ2-7; no clear D. The CDR3 loop spans 14 amino acids. V lost 1 base to trimming and J lost 4 bases, with 11 bases between them. Germline assignment: CDR1 SGHVS and CDR2 FNYEAQ. CDR3 nucleotides: TGTGCCAGCAGCTTAGGGCTAGAGTCGTACGAGCAGTACTTC. Protein: CASSLGLESYEQYF.

V usage is TRBV5-1 and J usage is TRBJ2-7; no clear D gene. The CDR3 runs 13 residues. Trimming shortened V by 0 bases and J by 0 bases, and 4 bases separated the two germline ends. CDR1 and CDR2 from the germline V gene are SGHRS and YFSETQ. The CDR3 DNA is TGCGCCAGCAGCTTGGGCAGCTCCTACGAGCAGTACTTC. It specifies CASSLGSSYEQYF.

The chain employs TRBV2 and TRBJ2-2; 12 nucleotides agree with TRBD1. Per the germline V gene, CDR1 is SNHLY and CDR2 is FYNNEI. The CDR3 has 15 amino acids. V lost 6 bases, J lost 7 bases, and 6 bases stayed unmatched. In DNA form, the CDR3 reads TGTGCCAGCAGGGCGGGACAGGGGGCCGGCGGGGAGCTGTTTTTT. Its protein product is CASRAGQGAGGELFF.

This clone was seen once. The CDR3 reads CASSQEAGTLAYEQYF. DNA of the CDR3: TGTGCCAGCAGCCAAGAGGCCGGGACACTCGCCTACGAGCAGTACTTC. The V and J genes are TRBV4-2 and TRBJ2-7; D perhaps matches TRBD1 (6 bases). The V end was cut by 0 bases, the J end by 2 bases, with 14 bases between. CDR1 is LGHNA, CDR2 YNFKEQ, per germline. The CDR3 length is 16 residues.

V gene TRBV5-1 combines with J gene TRBJ1-1; maybe TRBD1 (5 bases). Trimming left V 4 bases short and J 1 base short, with 14 bases between. This CDR3 has 15 amino acids. CDR1 SGHRS and CDR2 YFSETQ come from the germline V gene. CDR3: CASSSTQAPNTEAFF. The CDR3 DNA reads TGCGCCAGCAGCAGTACACAGGCCCCGAACACTGAAGCTTTCTTT.

The chain couples TRBV9 to TRBJ2-3; 8 bases fit TRBD2. Germline V CDR1 and CDR2: SGDLS, YYNGEE. The CDR3 extends over 15 amino acids. Losses at the gene ends were 4 bases for V and 3 bases for J; bases not matched to a gene: 7. CDR3 protein: CASSPGASGTDTQYF. Written as DNA, the CDR3 is TGTGCCAGCAGCCCCGGGGCTAGCGGGACAGATACGCAGTATTTT.

The chain couples TRBV6-1 to TRBJ1-1; tentatively, D is TRBD1 (5 bases). V was clipped by 11 bases and J by 5 bases, with 15 bases between them. Looked up from germline, CDR1 is MNHNS and CDR2 is SASEGT. There are 12 residues in the CDR3. Written as DNA, the CDR3 is TGTGCCGGGACCAAGGGAGGTACTGAAGCTTTCTTT. It codes for CAGTKGGTEAFF.